This T cell receptor (beta chain) was sequenced during a study of shared clonotypes between healthy human individuals. Study-wide findings and caveats: Rarefaction showed that sequencing of sorted subsets was incomplete (despite large depth). Generation probabilities of non-shared clonotypes were lower (relative to those shared by all four donors).

Germline V gives CDR1 SGHAT, CDR2 FQDESV (reference sequence). The V gene lost 6 bases and the J gene lost 7 bases, with 19 bases spanning the gap. CDR3 size: 14 residues. Concerning this clone: Its antigen is currently unknown.

Assay used: immunoSEQ multiplex PCR; TCRdb lists only in-frame clones, some missing. Of about 2.4 million clones listed, roughly 93% are singletons. Material for sequencing was naive CD4+ T cells from PBMCs. Stated subset: CD45RA+ positively selected. This receptor was taken from a man younger than 30 in good health. Some clones in this sample may be carry-over from other donors' samples. The chain couples TRBV11-1 to TRBJ2-7; D is unresolved. This CDR3 is CASRPGVRRWEQYF. CDR3 sequence (DNA): TGTGCCAGCAGGCCGGGTGTGCGGCGTTGGGAGCAGTACTTC.